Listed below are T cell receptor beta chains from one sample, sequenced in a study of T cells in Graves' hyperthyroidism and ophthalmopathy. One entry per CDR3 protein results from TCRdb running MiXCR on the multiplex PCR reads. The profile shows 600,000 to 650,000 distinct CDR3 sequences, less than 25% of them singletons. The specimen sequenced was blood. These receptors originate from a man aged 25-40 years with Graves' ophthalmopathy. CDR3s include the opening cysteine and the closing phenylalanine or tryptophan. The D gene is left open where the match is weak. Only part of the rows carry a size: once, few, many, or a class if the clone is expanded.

CDR3 protein: CAISETTLPGGTQYF
CDR3 DNA: TGTGCCATCAGTGAGACGACTCTTCCCGGTGGGACCCAGTACTTC
V gene: TRBV10-3
D gene: .
J gene: TRBJ2-5
clone size: few

CDR3 protein: CASRSTSGSVGQETQYF
CDR3 DNA: TGTGCCAGCAGGAGCACTAGCGGGAGTGTAGGACAAGAGACCCAGTACTTC
V gene: TRBV2
D gene: TRBD2
J gene: TRBJ2-5
clone size: many

CDR3 protein: CASSEVPGSNQPQHF
CDR3 DNA: TGTGCCAGCAGTGAAGTTCCAGGGAGCAATCAGCCCCAGCATTTT
V gene: TRBV2
D gene: .
J gene: TRBJ1-5
clone size: .

CDR3 protein: CASLRTGNYGYTF
CDR3 DNA: TGTGCCAGCCTTCGGACAGGGAACTATGGCTACACCTTC
V gene: TRBV5-4
D gene: TRBD1
J gene: TRBJ1-2
clone size: few

CDR3 protein: CASGKAGLNEQYF
CDR3 DNA: TGTGCCAGCGGAAAGGCCGGGCTAAACGAGCAGTACTTC
V gene: TRBV27
D gene: .
J gene: TRBJ2-7
clone size: .

CDR3 protein: CASSSTGLVFPRTYEQYF
CDR3 DNA: TGTGCCAGCAGCTCCACGGGACTAGTTTTCCCCAGGACCTACGAGCAGTACTTC
V gene: TRBV13
D gene: TRBD2
J gene: TRBJ2-7
clone size: few

CDR3 protein: CASSSNRGRRGGYTF
CDR3 DNA: TGTGCCAGCAGCTCAAACAGGGGGCGAAGGGGAGGCTACACCTTC
V gene: TRBV7-9
D gene: TRBD1
J gene: TRBJ1-2
clone size: few

CDR3 protein: CASSGQPPYNEQFF
CDR3 DNA: TGTGCCAGCAGCGGACAGCCGCCCTACAATGAGCAGTTCTTC
V gene: TRBV12-3/TRBV12-4
D gene: .
J gene: TRBJ2-1
clone size: many

CDR3 protein: CASRPRDRIQETQYF
CDR3 DNA: TGTGCCAGCCGCCCCCGGGACAGGATACAAGAGACCCAGTACTTC
V gene: TRBV6-2/TRBV6-3
D gene: TRBD1
J gene: TRBJ2-5
clone size: once

CDR3 protein: CSRQNGFTDTQYF
CDR3 DNA: TGCAGCCGGCAAAACGGATTCACAGATACGCAGTATTTT
V gene: TRBV20-1
D gene: .
J gene: TRBJ2-3
clone size: many

CDR3 protein: CASSLGVHFPYEQYF
CDR3 DNA: TGTGCCAGCAGCTTAGGGGTACATTTTCCCTACGAGCAGTACTTC
V gene: TRBV7-2
D gene: .
J gene: TRBJ2-7
clone size: .

CDR3 protein: CASSLEVGPIVREQYF
CDR3 DNA: TGTGCCAGCAGCTTAGAGGTTGGTCCAATCGTCCGGGAGCAGTACTTC
V gene: TRBV11-2
D gene: .
J gene: TRBJ2-7
clone size: .

CDR3 protein: CASSAAGTGYEQYF
CDR3 DNA: TGTGCCAGCAGCGCTGCCGGGACAGGGTACGAGCAGTACTTC
V gene: TRBV11-2
D gene: TRBD1
J gene: TRBJ2-7
clone size: .

CDR3 protein: CASSTQDRLYEQYF
CDR3 DNA: TGTGCCAGCAGTACACAAGACAGGCTCTACGAGCAGTACTTC
V gene: TRBV12-3/TRBV12-4
D gene: .
J gene: TRBJ2-7
clone size: many

CDR3 protein: CAWSEPGNTIYF
CDR3 DNA: TGTGCCTGGAGTGAACCTGGAAACACCATATATTTT
V gene: TRBV30
D gene: .
J gene: TRBJ1-3
clone size: many

CDR3 protein: CARGPGTSGANTGELFF
CDR3 DNA: TGTGCCAGAGGCCCCGGGACTAGCGGGGCGAACACCGGGGAGCTGTTTTTT
V gene: TRBV28
D gene: TRBD2
J gene: TRBJ2-2
clone size: .

CDR3 protein: CASSNPTGVGTGELFF
CDR3 DNA: TGTGCCAGCAGTAACCCTACAGGGGTGGGCACCGGGGAGCTGTTTTTT
V gene: TRBV6-1
D gene: TRBD1
J gene: TRBJ2-2
clone size: many

CDR3 protein: CASSMDRSQGYTF
CDR3 DNA: TGTGCCAGCAGCATGGACAGGTCACAAGGCTACACCTTC
V gene: TRBV5-4
D gene: TRBD1
J gene: TRBJ1-2
clone size: .

CDR3 protein: CASTNFGTGSYNEQFF
CDR3 DNA: TGTGCCAGTACCAACTTCGGGACTGGCTCCTACAATGAGCAGTTCTTC
V gene: TRBV19
D gene: .
J gene: TRBJ2-1
clone size: .

CDR3 protein: CASSRGSDTGELFF
CDR3 DNA: TGTGCCAGCAGCCGGGGGTCAGACACCGGGGAGCTGTTTTTT
V gene: TRBV7-2
D gene: .
J gene: TRBJ2-2
clone size: .

CDR3 protein: CASSLNVLGASYEQYF
CDR3 DNA: TGTGCCAGCAGTTTAAATGTTCTGGGGGCATCCTACGAGCAGTACTTC
V gene: TRBV28
D gene: .
J gene: TRBJ2-7
clone size: few

CDR3 protein: CATGGGSGANVLTF
CDR3 DNA: TGTGCCACCGGAGGGGGCTCTGGGGCCAACGTCCTGACTTTC
V gene: TRBV9
D gene: .
J gene: TRBJ2-6
clone size: .

CDR3 protein: CASSPSGGNSPLHF
CDR3 DNA: TGTGCCAGCAGCCCATCCGGGGGGAATTCACCCCTCCACTTT
V gene: TRBV7-2
D gene: .
J gene: TRBJ1-6
clone size: few

CDR3 protein: CASLKAGAGGPYEQYF
CDR3 DNA: TGTGCCAGCTTGAAGGCCGGGGCGGGAGGGCCCTACGAGCAGTACTTC
V gene: TRBV2
D gene: TRBD2
J gene: TRBJ2-7
clone size: many

CDR3 protein: CASSFRTAMNTEAFF
CDR3 DNA: TGTGCCAGCAGTTTCCGGACAGCCATGAACACTGAAGCTTTCTTT
V gene: TRBV28
D gene: .
J gene: TRBJ1-1
clone size: many

CDR3 protein: CASAWGDSRTYKQYF
CDR3 DNA: TGTGCCAGCGCGTGGGGGGACTCGAGGACCTACAAGCAGTACTTC
V gene: TRBV27
D gene: .
J gene: TRBJ2-7
clone size: few

CDR3 protein: CASSEGGAGWETQYF
CDR3 DNA: TGTGCCAGCAGTGAAGGAGGGGCTGGGTGGGAGACCCAGTACTTC
V gene: TRBV6-1
D gene: .
J gene: TRBJ2-5
clone size: few

CDR3 protein: CASSIGGGSSYNEQFF
CDR3 DNA: TGTGCCAGTAGTATAGGGGGAGGCAGCAGCTACAATGAGCAGTTCTTC
V gene: TRBV19
D gene: .
J gene: TRBJ2-1
clone size: few

CDR3 protein: CASHTGAGQPQHF
CDR3 DNA: TGTGCCAGTCATACGGGGGCGGGCCAGCCCCAGCATTTT
V gene: TRBV2
D gene: .
J gene: TRBJ1-5
clone size: .

CDR3 protein: CASSPLAASYSDTQYF
CDR3 DNA: TGTGCCAGCAGCCCGCTGGCGGCTAGCTACTCGGATACGCAGTATTTT
V gene: TRBV7-9
D gene: .
J gene: TRBJ2-3
clone size: many

CDR3 protein: CASSLKTGGSNTEAFF
CDR3 DNA: TGCGCCAGCAGCTTGAAGACGGGCGGCTCGAACACTGAAGCTTTCTTT
V gene: TRBV5-1
D gene: .
J gene: TRBJ1-1
clone size: few

CDR3 protein: CASSLLSVETQYF
CDR3 DNA: TGTGCCAGCAGTTTATTATCCGTAGAGACCCAGTACTTC
V gene: TRBV12-3/TRBV12-4
D gene: .
J gene: TRBJ2-5
clone size: many

CDR3 protein: CATSDLGQGRDTQYF
CDR3 DNA: TGTGCCACCAGTGATTTGGGGCAGGGAAGAGATACGCAGTATTTT
V gene: TRBV24-1
D gene: .
J gene: TRBJ2-3
clone size: .

CDR3 protein: CASGSAYNEQFF
CDR3 DNA: TGTGCCAGCGGTAGTGCCTACAATGAGCAGTTCTTC
V gene: TRBV7-8
D gene: .
J gene: TRBJ2-1
clone size: few

CDR3 protein: CASSLGDRVAYEQYF
CDR3 DNA: TGTGCCAGCAGCTTAGGGGACAGGGTCGCCTACGAGCAGTACTTC
V gene: TRBV7-9
D gene: TRBD1
J gene: TRBJ2-7
clone size: few

CDR3 protein: CASSLVLGLATDTQYF
CDR3 DNA: TGTGCCAGCAGCTTAGTACTTGGACTAGCAACAGATACGCAGTATTTT
V gene: TRBV7-9
D gene: TRBD2
J gene: TRBJ2-3
clone size: many

CDR3 protein: CASSSMTSGKTYEQYF
CDR3 DNA: TGTGCCAGCAGCTCAATGACTAGCGGGAAAACCTACGAGCAGTACTTC
V gene: TRBV27
D gene: TRBD2
J gene: TRBJ2-7
clone size: .

CDR3 protein: CASSEWAGLDQETQYF
CDR3 DNA: TGTGCCAGCAGTGAATGGGCAGGGTTGGACCAAGAGACCCAGTACTTC
V gene: TRBV2
D gene: .
J gene: TRBJ2-5
clone size: many

CDR3 protein: CASTVAESSYNEQFF
CDR3 DNA: TGTGCCAGCACCGTAGCGGAGAGCTCCTACAATGAGCAGTTCTTC
V gene: TRBV6-2/TRBV6-3
D gene: .
J gene: TRBJ2-1
clone size: few

CDR3 protein: CASSLGGQGPNTGELFF
CDR3 DNA: TGTGCCAGCAGCTTGGGCGGACAGGGGCCGAACACCGGGGAGCTGTTTTTT
V gene: TRBV5-4
D gene: TRBD1
J gene: TRBJ2-2
clone size: .

CDR3 protein: CASNPSDTLAKNIQYF
CDR3 DNA: TGCGCCAGCAACCCCTCCGACACCTTAGCCAAAAACATTCAGTACTTC
V gene: TRBV10-2
D gene: .
J gene: TRBJ2-4
clone size: .

CDR3 protein: CASSPRLAGEGTGELFF
CDR3 DNA: TGTGCCAGCAGTCCCCGACTAGCGGGAGAGGGTACCGGGGAGCTGTTTTTT
V gene: TRBV28
D gene: TRBD2
J gene: TRBJ2-2
clone size: many

CDR3 protein: CASSPLRAGGPVDTQYF
CDR3 DNA: TGTGCCAGCAGTCCCTTAAGAGCGGGAGGGCCTGTAGATACGCAGTATTTT
V gene: TRBV27
D gene: TRBD2
J gene: TRBJ2-3
clone size: .

CDR3 protein: CASSLPRDRTTNTGELFF
CDR3 DNA: TGTGCCAGCAGTTTACCTCGGGACAGGACAACGAACACCGGGGAGCTGTTTTTT
V gene: TRBV28
D gene: TRBD1
J gene: TRBJ2-2
clone size: .

CDR3 protein: CASDRGGGTEAFF
CDR3 DNA: TGTGCCAGCGACAGGGGGGGGGGCACTGAAGCTTTCTTT
V gene: TRBV5-5
D gene: TRBD1
J gene: TRBJ1-1
clone size: .

CDR3 protein: CASSLITPNTGELFF
CDR3 DNA: TGTGCCAGCAGCTTAATCACCCCGAACACCGGGGAGCTGTTTTTT
V gene: TRBV7-8
D gene: .
J gene: TRBJ2-2
clone size: .

CDR3 protein: CASSHQGSHTF
CDR3 DNA: TGTGCCAGCAGTCATCAGGGTAGTCACACCTTC
V gene: TRBV28
D gene: .
J gene: TRBJ1-2
clone size: many